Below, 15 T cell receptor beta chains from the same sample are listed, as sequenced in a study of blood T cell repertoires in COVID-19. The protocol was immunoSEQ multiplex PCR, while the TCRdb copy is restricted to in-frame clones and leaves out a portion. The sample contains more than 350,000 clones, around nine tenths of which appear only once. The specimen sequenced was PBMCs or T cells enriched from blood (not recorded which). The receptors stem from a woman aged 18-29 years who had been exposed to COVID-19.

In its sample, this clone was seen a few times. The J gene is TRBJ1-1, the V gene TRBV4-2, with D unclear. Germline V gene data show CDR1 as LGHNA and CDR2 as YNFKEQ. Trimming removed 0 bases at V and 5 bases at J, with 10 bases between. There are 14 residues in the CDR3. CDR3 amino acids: CASSQERVGTEAFF. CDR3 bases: TGTGCCAGCAGCCAAGAGAGGGTTGGAACTGAAGCTTTCTTT.

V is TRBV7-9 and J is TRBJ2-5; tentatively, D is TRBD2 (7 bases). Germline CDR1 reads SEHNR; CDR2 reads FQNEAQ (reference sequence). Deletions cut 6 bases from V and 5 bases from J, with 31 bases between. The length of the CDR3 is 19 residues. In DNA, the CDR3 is TGTGCCAGCAGGCCTCCGGGGGTAGCGGAGGCGGGGGACACTGAGACCCAGTACTTC. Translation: CASRPPGVAEAGDTETQYF.

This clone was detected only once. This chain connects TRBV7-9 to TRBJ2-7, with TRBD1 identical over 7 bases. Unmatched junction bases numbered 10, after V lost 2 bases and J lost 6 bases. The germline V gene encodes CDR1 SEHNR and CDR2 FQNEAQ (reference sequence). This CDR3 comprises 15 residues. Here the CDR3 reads CASSLSRGRGSEQYF. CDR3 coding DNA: TGTGCCAGCAGCTTATCCAGGGGGAGAGGGTCCGAGCAGTACTTC.

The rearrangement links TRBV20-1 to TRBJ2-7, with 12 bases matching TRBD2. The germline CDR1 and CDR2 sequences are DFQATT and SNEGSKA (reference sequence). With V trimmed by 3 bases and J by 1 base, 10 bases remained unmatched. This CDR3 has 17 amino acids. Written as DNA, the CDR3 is TGCAGTGCTAGTAGTTCCCGGACTAGCGGGGTTTCCTACGAGCAGTACTTC. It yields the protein CSASSSRTSGVSYEQYF.

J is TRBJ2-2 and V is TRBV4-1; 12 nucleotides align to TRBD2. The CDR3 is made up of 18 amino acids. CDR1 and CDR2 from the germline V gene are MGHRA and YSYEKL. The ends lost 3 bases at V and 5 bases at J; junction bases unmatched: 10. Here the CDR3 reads CASSHHTLAGGPTGELFF. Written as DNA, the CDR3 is TGCGCCAGCAGCCACCATACTCTAGCGGGGGGGCCGACCGGGGAGCTGTTTTTT.

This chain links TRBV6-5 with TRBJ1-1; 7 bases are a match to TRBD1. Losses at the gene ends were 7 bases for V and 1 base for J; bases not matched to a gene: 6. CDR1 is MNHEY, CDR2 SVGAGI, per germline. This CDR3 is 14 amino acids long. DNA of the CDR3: TGTGCCAGCAAAGCCGGGACAGAGAACACTGAAGCTTTCTTT. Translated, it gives CASKAGTENTEAFF.

The CDR3 loop reads CASSVEVGGGTDTQYF. CDR3 DNA: TGTGCCAGCAGCGTAGAGGTCGGGGGGGGGACAGATACGCAGTATTTT. The chain couples TRBV9 to TRBJ2-3; 8 bases map to TRBD2. J was trimmed by 3 bases and V by 0 bases; bases with no gene match: 6. The CDR3 totals 16 residues. CDR1 and CDR2 from the germline V gene are SGDLS and YYNGEE.

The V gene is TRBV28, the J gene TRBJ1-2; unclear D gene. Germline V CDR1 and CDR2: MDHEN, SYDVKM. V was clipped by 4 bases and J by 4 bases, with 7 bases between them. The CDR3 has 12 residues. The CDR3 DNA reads TGTGCCAGCAGTTCAGGTCTCTATGGCTACACCTTC. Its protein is CASSSGLYGYTF.

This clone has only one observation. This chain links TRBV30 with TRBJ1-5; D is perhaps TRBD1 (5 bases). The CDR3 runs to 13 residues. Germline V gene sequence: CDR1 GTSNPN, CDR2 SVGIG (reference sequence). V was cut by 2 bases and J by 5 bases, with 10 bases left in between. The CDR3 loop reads CAWSSGADQPQHF. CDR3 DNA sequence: TGTGCCTGGAGTTCTGGGGCTGATCAGCCCCAGCATTTT. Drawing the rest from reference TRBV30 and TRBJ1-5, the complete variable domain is SQTIHQWPATLVQPVGSPLSLECTVEGTSNPNLYWYRQAAGRGLQLLFYSVGIGQISSEVPQNLSASRPQDRQFILSSKKLLLSDSGFYLCAWSSGADQPQHFGDGTRLSIL.

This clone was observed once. CDR3 residues: CASSLAVGGSYNEQFF. The CDR3 DNA is TGTGCCAGCAGCTTAGCGGTCGGCGGCTCCTACAATGAGCAGTTCTTC. The chain is built from TRBV7-2 and TRBJ2-1; no definite D call. The V gene lost 0 bases and the J gene lost 0 bases, with 9 bases spanning the gap. CDR3 size: 16 residues. Per the germline V gene, CDR1 is SGHTA and CDR2 is FQGNSA.

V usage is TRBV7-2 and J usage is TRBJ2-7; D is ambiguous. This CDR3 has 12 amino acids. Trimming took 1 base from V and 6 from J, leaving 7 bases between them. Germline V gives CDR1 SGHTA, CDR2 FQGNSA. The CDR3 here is CASSLDPGEQYF. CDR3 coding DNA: TGTGCCAGCAGCTTAGATCCAGGCGAGCAGTACTTC.

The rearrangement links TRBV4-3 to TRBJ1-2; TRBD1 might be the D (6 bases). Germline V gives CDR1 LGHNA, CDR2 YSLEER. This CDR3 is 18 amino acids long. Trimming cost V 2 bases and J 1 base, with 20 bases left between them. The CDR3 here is CASSQSQDSYQVNYGYTF. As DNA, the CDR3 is TGCGCCAGCAGCCAATCCCAGGACAGCTACCAAGTTAACTATGGCTACACCTTC.

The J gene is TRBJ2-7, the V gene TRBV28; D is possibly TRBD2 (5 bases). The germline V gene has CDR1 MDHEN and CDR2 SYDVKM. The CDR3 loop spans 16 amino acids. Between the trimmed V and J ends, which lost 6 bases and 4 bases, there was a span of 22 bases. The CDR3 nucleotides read TGTGCCAGCAGCCTAGCTGGTGGGCGGATTAATTACGAGCAGTACTTC. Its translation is CASSLAGGRINYEQYF.

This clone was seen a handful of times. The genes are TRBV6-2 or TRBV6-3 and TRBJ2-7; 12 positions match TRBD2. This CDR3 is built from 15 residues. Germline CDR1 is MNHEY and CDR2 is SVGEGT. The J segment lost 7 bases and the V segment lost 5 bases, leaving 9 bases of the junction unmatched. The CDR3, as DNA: TGTGCCAGCAGTCAACTAGCGGGGGGACCTCGGGAGCAGTACTTC. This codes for CASSQLAGGPREQYF.

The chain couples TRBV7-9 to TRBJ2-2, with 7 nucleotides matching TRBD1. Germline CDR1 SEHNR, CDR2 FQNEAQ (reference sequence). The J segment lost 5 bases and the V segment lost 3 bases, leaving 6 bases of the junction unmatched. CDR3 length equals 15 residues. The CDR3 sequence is CASSLVDRRTGELFF. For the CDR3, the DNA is TGTGCCAGCAGCTTGGTGGACAGGCGAACCGGGGAGCTGTTTTTT.